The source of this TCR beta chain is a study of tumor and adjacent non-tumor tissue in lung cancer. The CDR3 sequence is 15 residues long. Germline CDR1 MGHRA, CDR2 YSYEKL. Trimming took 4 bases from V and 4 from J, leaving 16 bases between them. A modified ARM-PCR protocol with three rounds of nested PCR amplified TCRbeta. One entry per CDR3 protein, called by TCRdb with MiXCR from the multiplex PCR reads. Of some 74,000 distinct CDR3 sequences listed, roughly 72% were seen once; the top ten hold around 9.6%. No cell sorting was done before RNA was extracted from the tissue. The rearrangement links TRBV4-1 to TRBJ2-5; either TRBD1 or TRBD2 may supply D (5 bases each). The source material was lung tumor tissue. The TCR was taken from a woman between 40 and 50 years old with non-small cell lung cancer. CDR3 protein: CASSLGVGTRETQYF. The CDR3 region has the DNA TGCGCCAGCAGCCTGGGGGTTGGCACCCGAGAGACCCAGTACTTC.